One T cell receptor beta chain is described in this entry. Its cognate antigen is unknown. TCRbeta library preparation incorporated unique molecular identifiers. MiXCR was run by TCRdb on the PCR reads, yielding one entry per CDR3 protein. The profile covers approximately 350,000 distinct CDR3 sequences, with 15% to 20% appearing a single time and roughly 40% taken by the ten largest. Germline V gives CDR1 SGDLS, CDR2 YYNGEE. J was trimmed by 3 bases and V by 0 bases; bases with no gene match: 4. CDR3 length equals 16 residues. The sample originates from a study of T-cell reconstitution after alpha-beta-depleted transplantation in children. General observations from the study: The study traced high day-60 TCRbeta diversity in some patients to surviving recipient T cells and thymic progenitors. The main origin of T-cell counts and diversity one year after transplant was newly produced T cells.

The starting material was PBMCs, mostly from graft donor cells, obtained 360 days after TCRalphabeta/CD19-depleted stem cell transplant. The chain couples TRBV9 to TRBJ2-2, with 8 bases identical to TRBD2. This sequence originates from a male patient between 2 and 10 years old who had a stem cell transplant for acute lymphoblastic leukemia, so the T cells may come from the graft donor. CDR3 DNA: TGTGCCAGCAGCGTAGAAACGGGAGGGTACACCGGGGAGCTGTTTTTT. Translated, it gives CASSVETGGYTGELFF.